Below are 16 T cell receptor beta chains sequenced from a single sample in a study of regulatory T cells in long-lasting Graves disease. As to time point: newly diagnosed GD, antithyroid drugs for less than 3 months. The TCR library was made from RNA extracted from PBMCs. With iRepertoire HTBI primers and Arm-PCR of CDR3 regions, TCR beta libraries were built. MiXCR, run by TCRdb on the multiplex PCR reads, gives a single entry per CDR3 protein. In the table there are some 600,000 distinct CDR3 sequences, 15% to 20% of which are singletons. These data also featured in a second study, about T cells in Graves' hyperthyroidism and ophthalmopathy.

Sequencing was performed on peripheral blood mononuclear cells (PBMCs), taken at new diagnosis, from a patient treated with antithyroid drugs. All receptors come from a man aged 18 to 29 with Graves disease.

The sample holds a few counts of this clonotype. CDR3 region: CASLGGGVWQRQFF. DNA for the CDR3: TGTGCCAGCCTCGGGGGAGGGGTGTGGCAGCGGCAGTTCTTC. This chain connects TRBV6-1 to TRBJ2-1; TRBD2 matches at 7 bases. The CDR3 contains 14 residues. Per germline, CDR1 MNHNS and CDR2 SASEGT. The V segment lost 8 bases and the J segment 12 bases; nucleotides outside the gene matches: 16.

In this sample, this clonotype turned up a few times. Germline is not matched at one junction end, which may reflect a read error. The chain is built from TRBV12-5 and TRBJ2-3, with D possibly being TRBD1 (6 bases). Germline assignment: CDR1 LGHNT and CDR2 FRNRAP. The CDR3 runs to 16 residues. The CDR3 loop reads CASGPRDTPSTGTQYF. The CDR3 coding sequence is TGTGCTAGTGGTCCTCGGGACACGCCTAGCACAGGTACGCAGTATTTT.

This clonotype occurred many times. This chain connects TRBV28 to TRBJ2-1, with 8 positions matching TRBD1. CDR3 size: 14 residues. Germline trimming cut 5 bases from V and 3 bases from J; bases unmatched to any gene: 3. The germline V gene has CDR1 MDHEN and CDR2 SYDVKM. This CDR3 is CASSGTGHYNEQFF. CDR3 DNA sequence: TGTGCCAGCAGTGGGACAGGTCACTACAATGAGCAGTTCTTC. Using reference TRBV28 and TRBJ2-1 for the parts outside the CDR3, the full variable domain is DVKVTQSSRYLVKRTGEKVFLECVQDMDHENMFWYRQDPGLGLRLIYFSYDVKMKEKGDIPEGYSVSREKKERFSLILESASTNQTSMYLCASSGTGHYNEQFFGPGTRLTVL.

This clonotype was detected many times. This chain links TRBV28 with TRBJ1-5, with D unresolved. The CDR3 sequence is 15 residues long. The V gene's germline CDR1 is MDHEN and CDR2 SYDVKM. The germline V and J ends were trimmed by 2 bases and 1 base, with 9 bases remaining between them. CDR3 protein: CASSLAGESNQPQHF. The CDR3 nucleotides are TGTGCCAGCAGTTTAGCAGGCGAAAGCAATCAGCCCCAGCATTTT.

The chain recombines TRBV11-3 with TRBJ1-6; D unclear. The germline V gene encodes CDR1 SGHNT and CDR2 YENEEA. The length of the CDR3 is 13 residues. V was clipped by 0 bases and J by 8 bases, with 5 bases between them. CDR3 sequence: CASSLDLDSPLHF. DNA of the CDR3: TGTGCCAGCAGCTTAGATCTCGATTCACCCCTCCACTTT.

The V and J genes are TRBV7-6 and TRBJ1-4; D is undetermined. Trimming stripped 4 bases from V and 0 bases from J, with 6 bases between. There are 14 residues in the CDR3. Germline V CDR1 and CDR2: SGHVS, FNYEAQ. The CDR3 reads CASSSLATNEKLFF. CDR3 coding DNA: TGTGCCAGCAGCTCTCTTGCAACTAATGAAAAACTGTTTTTT.

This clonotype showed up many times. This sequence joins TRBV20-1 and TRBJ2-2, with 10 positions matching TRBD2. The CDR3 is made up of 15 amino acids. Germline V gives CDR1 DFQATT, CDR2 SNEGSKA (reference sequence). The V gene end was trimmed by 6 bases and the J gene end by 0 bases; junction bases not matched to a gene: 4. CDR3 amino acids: CSAPGTSANTGELFF. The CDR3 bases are TGCAGTGCCCCTGGGACTAGCGCGAACACCGGGGAGCTGTTTTTT.

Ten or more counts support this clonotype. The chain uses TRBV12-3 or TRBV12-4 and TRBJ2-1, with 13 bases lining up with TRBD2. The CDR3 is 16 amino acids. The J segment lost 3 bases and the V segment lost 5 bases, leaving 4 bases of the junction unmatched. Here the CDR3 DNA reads TGTGCCAGCAGTCAGGGACTAGCGGGAATCTACAATGAGCAGTTCTTC. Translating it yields CASSQGLAGIYNEQFF.

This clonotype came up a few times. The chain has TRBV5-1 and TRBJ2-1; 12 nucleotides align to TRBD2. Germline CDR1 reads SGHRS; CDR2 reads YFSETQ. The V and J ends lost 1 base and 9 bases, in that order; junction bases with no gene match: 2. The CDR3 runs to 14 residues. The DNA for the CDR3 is TGCGCCAGCAGCTTGTCTAGCGGGAGGGCTGAGCAGTTCTTC. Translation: CASSLSSGRAEQFF.

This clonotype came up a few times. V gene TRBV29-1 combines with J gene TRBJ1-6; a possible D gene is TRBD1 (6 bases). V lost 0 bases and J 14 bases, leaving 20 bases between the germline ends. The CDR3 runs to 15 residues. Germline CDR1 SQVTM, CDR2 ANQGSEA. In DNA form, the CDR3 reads TGCAGCGTTGAAGATTGGGAACAGGGAGTGAGAACCCTCCACTTT. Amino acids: CSVEDWEQGVRTLHF. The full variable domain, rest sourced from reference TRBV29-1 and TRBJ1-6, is SAVISQKPSRDICQRGTSLTIQCQVDSQVTMMFWYRQQPGQSLTLIATANQGSEATYESGFVIDKFPISRPNLTFSTLTVSNMSPEDSSIYLCSVEDWEQGVRTLHFGNGTRLTVT.

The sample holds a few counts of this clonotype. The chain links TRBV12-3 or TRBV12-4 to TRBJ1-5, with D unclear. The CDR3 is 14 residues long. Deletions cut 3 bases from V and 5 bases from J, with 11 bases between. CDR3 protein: CASSFGVMDQPQHF. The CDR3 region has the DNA TGTGCCAGCAGTTTCGGAGTTATGGATCAGCCCCAGCATTTT.

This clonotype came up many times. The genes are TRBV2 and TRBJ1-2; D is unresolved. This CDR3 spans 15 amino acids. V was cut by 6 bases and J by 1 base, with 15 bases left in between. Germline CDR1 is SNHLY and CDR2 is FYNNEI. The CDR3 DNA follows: TGTGCCAGCAGCCCTTCAAGGACCAATAACTATGGCTACACCTTC. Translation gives CASSPSRTNNYGYTF.

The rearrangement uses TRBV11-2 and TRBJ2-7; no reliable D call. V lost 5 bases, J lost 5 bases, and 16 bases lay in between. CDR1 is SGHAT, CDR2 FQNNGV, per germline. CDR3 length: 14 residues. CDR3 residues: CASSASLRLHEQYF. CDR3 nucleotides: TGTGCCAGCAGCGCCTCCCTTAGGCTCCACGAGCAGTACTTC.

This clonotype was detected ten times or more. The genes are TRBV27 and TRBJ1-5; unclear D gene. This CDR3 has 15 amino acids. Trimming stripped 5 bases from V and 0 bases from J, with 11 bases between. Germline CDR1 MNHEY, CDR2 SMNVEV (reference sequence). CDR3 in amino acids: CASSPGPNSNQPQHF. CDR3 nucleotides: TGTGCCAGCAGTCCCGGACCGAATAGCAATCAGCCCCAGCATTTT.

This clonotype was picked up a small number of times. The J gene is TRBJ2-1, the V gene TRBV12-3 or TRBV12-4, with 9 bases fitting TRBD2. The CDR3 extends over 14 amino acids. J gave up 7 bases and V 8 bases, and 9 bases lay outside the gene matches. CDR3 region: CASVTSGQRNEQFF. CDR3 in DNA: TGTGCCAGCGTAACTAGCGGGCAGAGGAATGAGCAGTTCTTC.

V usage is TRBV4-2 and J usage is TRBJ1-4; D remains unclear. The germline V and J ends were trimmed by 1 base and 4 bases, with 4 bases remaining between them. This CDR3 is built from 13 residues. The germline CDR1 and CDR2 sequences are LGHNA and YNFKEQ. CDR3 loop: CASSQGLNEKLFF. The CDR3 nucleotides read TGTGCCAGCAGCCAAGGGCTTAATGAAAAACTGTTTTTT.